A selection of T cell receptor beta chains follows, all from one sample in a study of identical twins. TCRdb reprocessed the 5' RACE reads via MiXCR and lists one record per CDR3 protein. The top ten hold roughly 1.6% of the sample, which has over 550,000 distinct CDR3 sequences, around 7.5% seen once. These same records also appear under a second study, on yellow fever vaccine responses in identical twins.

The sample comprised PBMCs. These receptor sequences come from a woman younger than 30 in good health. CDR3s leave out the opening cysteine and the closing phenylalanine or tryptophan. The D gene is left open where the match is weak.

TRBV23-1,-,ASSQSGDDRANVLT
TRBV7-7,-,ASSPVRAANTGELF
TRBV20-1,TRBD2,SATIAGGRSEQF
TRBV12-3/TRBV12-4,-,ASGGPGTT
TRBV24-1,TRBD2,ATRGAGDFGELF
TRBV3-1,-,ACTPTDTLNTEAF
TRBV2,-,ASSEWAITDTQY
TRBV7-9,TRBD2,ASSAPGLAGTNEQY
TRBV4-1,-,ASSQRGAGSQPNYEQY
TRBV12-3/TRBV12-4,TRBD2,ASSFSGSSTDTQY
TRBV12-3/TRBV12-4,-,ASSLVSGGYNEQF
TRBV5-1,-,ASCPGGLNEKLF
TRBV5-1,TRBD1,ASSSRQGGGELF
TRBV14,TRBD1,ASSQGNRGETQY
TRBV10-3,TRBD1,AIYWTGEETQY